The present entry profiles one T cell receptor beta chain with its context. Antigen unknown. This entry belongs to a study of T cell repertoires in cytomegalovirus infection. Study summary: Based on public TCR beta signatures, there were indications of CMV infection and of a matching HLA type. The study, taken as a whole, reports: Ex vivo responses were dominated by HLA-C-restricted CMV-specific TCR beta clonotypes. Public TCR beta family frequency separated CMV-and-HLA carriers, including in an independent cohort.

The CDR3 totals 13 residues. Between the trimmed V and J ends, which lost 11 bases and 1 base, there was a span of 14 bases. The germline CDR1 and CDR2 sequences are MDHEN and SYDVKM. Via MiXCR, TCRdb re-called the reads, giving one row per CDR3 protein. The sample carries approximately 140,000 distinct CDR3 sequences, approximately 8.8% recorded once. Sequenced: PBMCs. The V and J genes are TRBV28 and TRBJ1-2, with D maybe TRBD1 (5 bases). The receptor was isolated from a human donor in good health (CMV status not recorded). Some clones in this sample may be carry-over from other donors' samples. CDR3 residues: CAVTVGRNYGYTF. In DNA, the CDR3 is TGTGCCGTAACAGTGGGACGTAACTATGGCTACACCTTC.